The 32 T cell receptor beta chains in this list originate from one sample, sequenced in a study of blood T cell repertoires in COVID-19. Some clones are missing from TCRdb's copy, which holds only in-frame ones; the method was immunoSEQ multiplex PCR. The sample yields about 190,000 clones, about 86% seen once. The specimen was peripheral blood. These receptors were taken from a man aged 30 to 45 with active or convalescent COVID-19.

The chain has TRBV3-1 (or the pseudogene TRBV3-2) and TRBJ2-7, with D unclear. Germline values: CDR1 LGHDT, CDR2 YNNKEL (reference sequence). The CDR3 has 14 amino acids. The V and J ends lost 4 bases and 0 bases respectively, with 10 bases between them. The CDR3 reads CASSPQRSSYEQYF. Here the CDR3 DNA reads TGTGCCAGCAGCCCTCAGCGAAGCTCCTACGAGCAGTACTTC.

The chain employs TRBV6-1 and TRBJ2-7; D is uncertain. This CDR3 contains 14 residues. Trimming removed 1 base from V and 6 bases from J, with 13 bases in between. CDR1 is MNHNS and CDR2 is SASEGT in the germline V gene. The CDR3 reads CASSEVFVGREQYV. CDR3 nucleotide sequence: TGTGCCAGCAGTGAAGTCTTCGTTGGGCGCGAGCAGTACGTC.

This clone was picked up a small number of times. The rearrangement uses TRBV10-2 and TRBJ1-4, with 7 bases fitting TRBD1. In germline, CDR1 is WSHSY, CDR2 SAAADI. This CDR3 spans 14 amino acids. Unmatched junction bases numbered 10, after V lost 10 bases and J lost 5 bases. The CDR3 here is CATSSGTVNEKLFF. The DNA for the CDR3 is TGCGCCACTAGCTCCGGGACAGTGAATGAAAAACTGTTTTTT.

V and J are TRBV29-1 and TRBJ2-1, with 8 bases fitting TRBD2. The CDR3 is 14 residues long. The germline CDR1 and CDR2 sequences are SQVTM and ANQGSEA. The ends lost 7 bases at V and 8 bases at J; junction bases unmatched: 13. Here the CDR3 DNA reads TGCAGCGCCGGCATGGGCGGGGGGAGCTATGAGCAGTTCTTC. This translates into CSAGMGGGSYEQFF.

The rearrangement links TRBV6-2 or TRBV6-3 to TRBJ2-1; 13 positions agree with TRBD2. Germline loops: CDR1 MNHEY, CDR2 SVGEGT. J lost 0 bases, V lost 6 bases, and 8 bases had no gene match. The CDR3 is 18 amino acids. CDR3: CASSPRTSGGFSYNEQFF. The CDR3 region has the DNA TGTGCCAGCAGCCCTAGGACTAGCGGGGGATTCTCCTACAATGAGCAGTTCTTC.

The J gene is TRBJ1-3, the V gene TRBV2; possible D gene TRBD1, 5 bases. This CDR3 spans 12 amino acids. Germline CDR1 is SNHLY and CDR2 is FYNNEI. Trimming removed 6 bases from V and 4 bases from J, with 7 bases in between. CDR3 bases: TGTGCCAGCAGGGGGCCGGGAAACACCATATATTTT. It is translated as CASRGPGNTIYF.

Written as DNA, the CDR3 is TGTGCCAGTAGTCCACAGGGTATGAACACTGAAGCTTTCTTT. Its protein is CASSPQGMNTEAFF. The V call is TRBV19, the J call TRBJ1-1; D is perhaps TRBD1 (6 bases). V dropped 5 bases and J dropped 0 bases, with 10 bases sitting between them. Germline V gives CDR1 LNHDA, CDR2 SQIVND (reference sequence). The CDR3 is 14 residues long.

This clone was seen many times. The chain joins TRBV14 to TRBJ2-7; possible D gene TRBD1, 5 bases. Per the germline V gene, CDR1 is SGHDN and CDR2 is FVKESK. This CDR3 has 13 residues. V was pared by 3 bases and J by 3 bases, with 9 bases between. CDR3 residues: CASSHLGVYEQYF. Here the CDR3 DNA reads TGTGCCAGCAGCCATCTAGGGGTCTACGAGCAGTACTTC.

This clone has a single count. The chain links TRBV4-3 to TRBJ2-7; 12 bases map to TRBD2. Germline values: CDR1 LGHNA, CDR2 YSLEER. Trimming at V came to 4 bases and at J to 5 bases, leaving 12 bases not matched to a gene. The CDR3 has 17 amino acids. The CDR3 sequence is CASSLNLAGGSPDEQYF. DNA of the CDR3: TGCGCCAGCAGCCTTAATCTAGCGGGAGGGAGTCCGGACGAGCAGTACTTC.

The chain combines TRBV4-3 with TRBJ1-5; D is possibly TRBD1 (5 bases). CDR1 and CDR2 from the germline V gene are LGHNA and YSLEER. Trimming took off 0 bases at V and 6 bases at J, with 15 bases between the two ends. The CDR3 spans 16 residues. CDR3: CASSQDRQGWGQPQHF. DNA of the CDR3: TGCGCCAGCAGCCAAGATCGCCAGGGATGGGGTCAGCCCCAGCATTTT.

Concerning this clone: The sample has other DNA sequences that encode this CDR3 too. The CDR3 coding sequence is TGTGCCAGCAGCGTGGCGGGGGGGAACACTGAAGCTTTCTTT. Translated: CASSVAGGNTEAFF. The gene calls are TRBV9 and TRBJ1-1, with TRBD1 as a possible D gene (5 bases). The V gene's germline CDR1 is SGDLS and CDR2 YYNGEE. The length of the CDR3 is 14 residues. Trimming cost V 2 bases and J 1 base, with 9 bases left between them.

The chain uses TRBV19 and TRBJ2-7, with D hard to call. The length of the CDR3 is 14 residues. CDR1 is LNHDA and CDR2 is SQIVND in the germline V gene (reference sequence). The V and J ends lost 1 base and 1 base respectively, with 8 bases between them. The CDR3 coding sequence is TGTGCCAGTAGTATAGTAGCTTTTTCCTACGAGCAGTACTTC. It specifies CASSIVAFSYEQYF.

The chain combines TRBV7-2 with TRBJ1-1; the D gene is possibly TRBD1 (6 bases). CDR1 is SGHTA and CDR2 is FQGNSA in the germline V gene. Trimming shortened V by 1 base and J by 6 bases, and 9 bases separated the two germline ends. This CDR3 region has 13 residues. The CDR3 nucleotides are TGTGCCAGCAGCTTAGACAGGGTGGCTGAAGCTTTCTTT. This codes for CASSLDRVAEAFF.

The V and J genes are TRBV19 and TRBJ2-3; 8 nucleotides match TRBD1. Germline CDR1 is LNHDA and CDR2 is SQIVND (reference sequence). The length of the CDR3 is 15 residues. J lost 3 bases, V lost 3 bases, and 5 bases had no gene match. CDR3 in amino acids: CASSMGQVGTDTQYF. CDR3 DNA: TGTGCCAGTAGTATGGGACAGGTAGGAACAGATACGCAGTATTTT.

The chain recombines TRBV29-1 with TRBJ1-3, with D unclear. The CDR3 contains 12 residues. In germline, CDR1 is SQVTM, CDR2 ANQGSEA. Trimming took off 6 bases at V and 1 base at J, with 7 bases between the two ends. CDR3 region: CSVSGSGNTIYF. The CDR3 DNA sequence: TGCAGCGTGTCGGGGTCTGGAAACACCATATATTTT.

The J gene is TRBJ1-6, the V gene TRBV2; D possibly corresponds to TRBD1 (6 bases). Germline V lookup: CDR1 SNHLY, CDR2 FYNNEI. Between the trimmed V and J ends, which lost 2 bases and 4 bases, there was a span of 15 bases. CDR3 length equals 17 residues. The CDR3 spells CASSESGGPGYNSPLHF. The DNA for the CDR3 is TGTGCCAGCAGTGAATCGGGGGGGCCGGGGTATAATTCACCCCTCCACTTT.

The V call is TRBV6-2 or TRBV6-3, the J call TRBJ2-2; D possibly corresponds to TRBD2 (6 bases). There are 16 residues in the CDR3. CDR1 and CDR2 (germline): MNHEY, SVGEGT. Trimming shortened V by 2 bases and J by 0 bases, and 10 bases separated the two germline ends. CDR3 nucleotides: TGTGCCAGCAGTTACCCTAGCGACGCGAACACCGGGGAGCTGTTTTTT. This sequence encodes CASSYPSDANTGELFF.

This clone was counted a single time. The CDR3 spells CASSLSGGGYNEQFF. The CDR3 DNA follows: TGCGCCAGCAGCCTTAGCGGGGGGGGCTACAATGAGCAGTTCTTC. The rearrangement joins TRBV5-1 to TRBJ2-1; 11 bases map to TRBD2. Unmatched junction bases numbered 3, after V lost 4 bases and J lost 3 bases. The CDR3 has 15 amino acids. Germline CDR1 and CDR2: SGHRS and YFSETQ.

The gene calls are TRBV5-1 and TRBJ1-1, with D maybe TRBD1 (5 bases). The CDR3 covers 15 residues. V lost 0 bases, J lost 4 bases, and 13 bases lay in between. CDR1 is SGHRS and CDR2 is YFSETQ in the germline V gene. The CDR3 here is CASSLEVPGPTEAFF. The CDR3, as DNA: TGCGCCAGCAGCTTGGAAGTTCCAGGGCCCACTGAAGCTTTCTTT. The entire variable domain, with the rest obtained from reference TRBV5-1 and TRBJ1-1, is as follows: KAGVTQTPRYLIKTRGQQVTLSCSPISGHRSVSWYQQTPGQGLQFLFEYFSETQRNKGNFPGRFSGRQFSNSRSEMNVSTLELGDSALYLCASSLEVPGPTEAFFGQGTRLTVV.

V is TRBV11-2 and J is TRBJ2-3; 10 positions agree with TRBD2. With V trimmed by 4 bases and J by 3 bases, 7 bases remained unmatched. The CDR3 runs to 16 residues. From germline, CDR1 is SGHAT and CDR2 FQNNGV. The CDR3 nucleotides are TGTGCCAGCAGCTCTATAGCGGGGGGCCCTACAGATACGCAGTATTTT. As protein: CASSSIAGGPTDTQYF.

V is TRBV5-6 and J is TRBJ2-1; possibly TRBD1 for D (5 bases). Trimming stripped 2 bases from V and 15 bases from J, with 21 bases between. Germline loops: CDR1 SGHDT, CDR2 YYEEEE. This CDR3 contains 14 residues. This chain's CDR3 is CASSFGASWVTSFF. In DNA form, the CDR3 reads TGTGCCAGCAGCTTTGGGGCTAGTTGGGTAACTTCGTTCTTC.

The chain joins TRBV6-2 or TRBV6-3 to TRBJ1-2; a weak D match, TRBD1 (6 bases). The CDR3 has 13 amino acids. Germline V gene data show CDR1 as MNHEY and CDR2 as SVGEGT. The V gene lost 2 bases and the J gene lost 4 bases, with 8 bases spanning the gap. The CDR3 region is CASSYGQIYGYTF. The CDR3 DNA follows: TGTGCCAGCAGTTACGGACAGATCTATGGCTACACCTTC.

This clone showed up just once. This chain's CDR3 is CASSPTGGYGYTF. CDR3 in DNA: TGTGCCAGCAGCCCGACAGGGGGCTATGGCTACACCTTC. The chain links TRBV14 to TRBJ1-2, with 9 bases matching TRBD1. CDR3 length equals 13 residues. Trimming took 4 bases from V and 4 from J; bases not matched to a gene: 1. Germline CDR1 is SGHDN and CDR2 is FVKESK. Variable domain in full (rest from reference TRBV14 and TRBJ1-2): EAGVTQFPSHSVIEKGQTVTLRCDPISGHDNLYWYRRVMGKEIKFLLHFVKESKQDESGMPNNRFLAERTGGTYSTLKVQPAELEDSGVYFCASSPTGGYGYTFGSGTRLTVV.

The rearrangement uses TRBV10-3 and TRBJ2-7, with TRBD1 as a possible D gene (5 bases). V was trimmed by 2 bases and J by 0 bases, leaving 11 bases between them. The CDR3 runs 15 residues. Germline-derived CDR1 and CDR2 are ENHRY and SYGVKD. CDR3 sequence reads: CAISEGAASSYEQYF. In DNA, the CDR3 is TGTGCCATCAGTGAGGGGGCGGCTAGCTCCTACGAGCAGTACTTC.

This chain links TRBV2 with TRBJ2-1; maybe TRBD2 (6 bases). Germline CDR1 and CDR2: SNHLY and FYNNEI. Trimming took 1 base from V and 2 from J, leaving 12 bases between them. CDR3 size: 16 residues. The chain's CDR3 is CASSEGRDLTYNEQFF. The CDR3 nucleotides are TGTGCCAGCAGTGAAGGGCGGGACCTAACCTACAATGAGCAGTTCTTC.

V usage is TRBV6-4 and J usage is TRBJ2-1; D call uncertain. Trimming stripped 4 bases from V and 2 bases from J, with 12 bases between. The CDR3 is 15 residues long. Germline CDR1 and CDR2: MRHNA and SNTAGT. Here the CDR3 DNA reads TGTGCCAGCAGTGCTGTGGCCCTTGCCTACAATGAGCAGTTCTTC. It yields the protein CASSAVALAYNEQFF.

A few counts support this clone. The rearrangement joins TRBV15 to TRBJ1-3; D is possibly TRBD1 (5 bases). With 1 base removed from V and 0 bases from J, the gap between germline ends came to 19 bases. Germline CDR1 LNHNV, CDR2 YYDKDF (reference sequence). This CDR3 spans 19 amino acids. CDR3 protein: CATSRGGGNDSSSGNTIYF. In nucleotides, the CDR3 is TGTGCCACCAGCAGAGGTGGGGGGAATGACAGCTCCTCTGGAAACACCATATATTTT.

The rearrangement uses TRBV3-1 (or the pseudogene TRBV3-2) and TRBJ1-5, with D unclear. This CDR3 region has 15 residues. Germline-derived CDR1 and CDR2 are LGHDT and YNNKEL (reference sequence). V lost 1 base and J 5 bases, leaving 12 bases between the germline ends. The DNA for the CDR3 is TGTGCCAGCAGCCAAGCCCGGGAGAGGGATCAGCCCCAGCATTTT. Its translation: CASSQARERDQPQHF.

This clone was recorded a few times. The rearrangement joins TRBV4-3 to TRBJ1-2; D ambiguous. V was clipped by 1 base and J by 7 bases, with 13 bases between them. The CDR3 extends over 14 amino acids. Germline CDR1 reads LGHNA; CDR2 reads YSLEER. CDR3 region: CASSQAEGLSGYTF. The CDR3 region has the DNA TGCGCCAGCAGCCAAGCTGAGGGCTTAAGTGGCTACACCTTC.

This clone showed up just once. This chain joins TRBV19 and TRBJ2-1; D not certain. Germline CDR1 is LNHDA and CDR2 is SQIVND (reference sequence). V gave up 2 bases and J gave up 0 bases, with 8 bases separating them. The CDR3 has 15 residues. This CDR3 is CASSIRLSSYNEQFF. In nucleotides, the CDR3 is TGTGCCAGTAGTATACGCCTTAGCTCCTACAATGAGCAGTTCTTC.

This chain connects TRBV7-8 to TRBJ2-4; 9 bases are a match to TRBD2. V lost 5 bases to trimming and J lost 9 bases; unmatched junction nucleotides: 8. The length of the CDR3 is 14 residues. The germline V gene has CDR1 SGHVS and CDR2 FQNEAQ. The CDR3 DNA is TGTGCCAGCAGCCCGGGACTAGCTATGGGCATTCAGTACTTC. Translation: CASSPGLAMGIQYF.

This clone came up once. The chain employs TRBV27 and TRBJ1-1; D is uncertain. The V end lost 5 bases, the J end lost 2 bases, and 15 bases lay between the germline ends. This CDR3 has 15 residues. Germline values: CDR1 MNHEY, CDR2 SMNVEV (reference sequence). CDR3 bases: TGTGCCAGCAGTAAGGCAGCTCTGGGCAACACTGAAGCTTTCTTT. As protein: CASSKAALGNTEAFF.